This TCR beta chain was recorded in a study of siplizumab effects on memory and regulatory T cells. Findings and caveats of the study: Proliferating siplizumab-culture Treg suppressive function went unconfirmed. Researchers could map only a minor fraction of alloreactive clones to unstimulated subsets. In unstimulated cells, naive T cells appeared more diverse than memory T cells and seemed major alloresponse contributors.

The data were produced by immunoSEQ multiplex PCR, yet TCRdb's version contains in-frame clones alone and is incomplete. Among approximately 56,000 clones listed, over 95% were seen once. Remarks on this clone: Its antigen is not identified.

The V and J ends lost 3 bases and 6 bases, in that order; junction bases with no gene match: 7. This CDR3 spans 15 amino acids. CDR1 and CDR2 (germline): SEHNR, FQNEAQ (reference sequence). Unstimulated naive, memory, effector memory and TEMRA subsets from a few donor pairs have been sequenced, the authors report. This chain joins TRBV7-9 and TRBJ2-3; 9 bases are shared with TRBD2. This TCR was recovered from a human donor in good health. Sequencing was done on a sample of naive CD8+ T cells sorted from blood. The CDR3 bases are TGTGCCAGCAGCTTTAGCGGGAGCGGAAGGGATACGCAGTATTTT. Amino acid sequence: CASSFSGSGRDTQYF.